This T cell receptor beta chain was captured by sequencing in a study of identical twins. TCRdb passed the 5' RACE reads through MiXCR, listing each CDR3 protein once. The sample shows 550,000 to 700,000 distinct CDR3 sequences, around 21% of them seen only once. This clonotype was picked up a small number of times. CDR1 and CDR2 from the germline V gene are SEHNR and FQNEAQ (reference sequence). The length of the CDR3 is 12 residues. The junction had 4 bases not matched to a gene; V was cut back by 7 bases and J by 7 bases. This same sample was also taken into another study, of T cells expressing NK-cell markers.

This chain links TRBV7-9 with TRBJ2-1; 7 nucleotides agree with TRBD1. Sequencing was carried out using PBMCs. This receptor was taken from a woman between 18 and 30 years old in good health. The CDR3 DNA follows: TGTGCCAGCACCTCGACAGGGAATGAGCAGTTCTTC. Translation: CASTSTGNEQFF.